This T cell receptor (beta chain) was retrieved from a study of T cell responses to AZD1222 COVID-19 vaccine. This CDR3 is built from 12 residues. Trimming took 8 bases from V and 1 from J, leaving 8 bases between them. In germline, CDR1 is MDHEN, CDR2 SYDVKM. Repertoires were generated with immunoSEQ multiplex PCR, while TCRdb's copy carries only in-frame clones and drops some. The sample has around 73,000 clones, 75% to 90% seen once; the top ten hold about 9%. This sequence was found in an adult who received the AZD1222 COVID-19 vaccine. V gene TRBV28 combines with J gene TRBJ1-1, with no clear D. The source material was peripheral blood, sampled 28 days after the second AZD1222 dose. The CDR3 DNA sequence: TGTGCCAGCGTCGACGGGAACACTGAAGCTTTCTTT. Its protein product is CASVDGNTEAFF.